This T cell receptor (beta chain) was recorded in a study of OX40 agonist ivuxolimab in advanced cancers. Anyone with autoimmune disease history or systemic immunosuppression was excluded. CDR1 and CDR2 (germline): WSHSY, SAAADI. The CDR3 runs 14 residues. Trimming pared 2 bases from V and 9 bases from J, leaving 13 bases between. Libraries were prepared by immunoSEQ multiplex PCR; TCRdb keeps only in-frame clonotypes and omits some of them. The sample comprises 74,000 or so clones, roughly 90% of which are singletons, and roughly 10% rests with the top ten. The receptor comes from an adult with an advanced solid tumor such as melanoma, head and neck, liver or kidney cancer. The J gene is TRBJ2-2, the V gene TRBV10-2; D is possibly TRBD2 (5 bases). The material was CD4+ or CD8+ T cells sorted from blood, obtained in a trial of the OX40 agonist ivuxolimab. The CDR3: CASSEKWLARELFF. The CDR3 nucleotides read TGCGCCAGCAGTGAGAAATGGCTAGCTAGGGAGCTGTTTTTT.